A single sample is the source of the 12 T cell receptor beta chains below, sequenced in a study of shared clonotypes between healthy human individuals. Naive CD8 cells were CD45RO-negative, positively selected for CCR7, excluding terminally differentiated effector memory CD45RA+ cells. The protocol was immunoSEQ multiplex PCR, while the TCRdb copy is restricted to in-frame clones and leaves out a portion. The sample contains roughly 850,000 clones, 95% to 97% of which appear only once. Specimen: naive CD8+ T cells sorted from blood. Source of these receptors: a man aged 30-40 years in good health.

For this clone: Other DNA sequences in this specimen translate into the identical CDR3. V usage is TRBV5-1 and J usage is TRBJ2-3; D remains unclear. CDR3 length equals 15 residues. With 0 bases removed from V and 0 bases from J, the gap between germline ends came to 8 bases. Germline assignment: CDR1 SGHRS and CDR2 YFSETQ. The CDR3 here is CASSLGTASTDTQYF. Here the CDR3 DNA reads TGCGCCAGCAGCTTGGGAACTGCTAGCACAGATACGCAGTATTTT. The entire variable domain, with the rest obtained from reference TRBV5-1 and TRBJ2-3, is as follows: KAGVTQTPRYLIKTRGQQVTLSCSPISGHRSVSWYQQTPGQGLQFLFEYFSETQRNKGNFPGRFSGRQFSNSRSEMNVSTLELGDSALYLCASSLGTASTDTQYFGPGTRLTVL.

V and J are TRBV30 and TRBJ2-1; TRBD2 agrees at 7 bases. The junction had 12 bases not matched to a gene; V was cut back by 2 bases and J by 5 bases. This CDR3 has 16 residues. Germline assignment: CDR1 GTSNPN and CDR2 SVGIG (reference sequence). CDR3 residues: CAWSHPDQREHNEQFF. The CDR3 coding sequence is TGTGCCTGGAGTCACCCGGACCAGCGGGAACACAATGAGCAGTTCTTC.

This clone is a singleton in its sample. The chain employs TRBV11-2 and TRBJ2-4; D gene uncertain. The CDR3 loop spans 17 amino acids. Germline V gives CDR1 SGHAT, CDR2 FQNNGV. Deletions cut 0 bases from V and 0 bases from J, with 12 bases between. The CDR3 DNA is TGTGCCAGCAGCTTAGACAGTCGGGTAGGAGCCAAAAACATTCAGTACTTC. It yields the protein CASSLDSRVGAKNIQYF.

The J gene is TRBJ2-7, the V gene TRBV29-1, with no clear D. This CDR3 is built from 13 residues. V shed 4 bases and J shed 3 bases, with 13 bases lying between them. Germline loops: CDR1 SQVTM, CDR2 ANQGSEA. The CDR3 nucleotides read TGCAGCGTTGCATCGGCAGGATACTACGAGCAGTACTTC. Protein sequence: CSVASAGYYEQYF.

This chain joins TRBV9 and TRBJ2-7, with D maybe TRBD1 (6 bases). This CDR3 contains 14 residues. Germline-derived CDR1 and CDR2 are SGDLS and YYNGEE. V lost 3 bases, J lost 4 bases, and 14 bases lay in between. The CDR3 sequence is CASSGRDKTYEQYF. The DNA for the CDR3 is TGTGCCAGCAGCGGCCGGGACAAAACTTACGAGCAGTACTTC.

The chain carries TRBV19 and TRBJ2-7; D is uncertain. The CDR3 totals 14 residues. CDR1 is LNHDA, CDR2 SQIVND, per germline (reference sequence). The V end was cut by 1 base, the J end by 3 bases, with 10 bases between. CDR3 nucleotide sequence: TGTGCCAGTAGTATAGCCGGCGGAAACTACGAGCAGTACTTC. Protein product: CASSIAGGNYEQYF.

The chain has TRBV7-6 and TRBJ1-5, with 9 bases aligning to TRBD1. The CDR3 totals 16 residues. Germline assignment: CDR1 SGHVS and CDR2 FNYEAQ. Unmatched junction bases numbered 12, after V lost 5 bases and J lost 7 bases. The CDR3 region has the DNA TGTGCCAGCAGCCCCGATCCAGGACAGGGGTGGCAGCCCCAGCATTTT. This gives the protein CASSPDPGQGWQPQHF.

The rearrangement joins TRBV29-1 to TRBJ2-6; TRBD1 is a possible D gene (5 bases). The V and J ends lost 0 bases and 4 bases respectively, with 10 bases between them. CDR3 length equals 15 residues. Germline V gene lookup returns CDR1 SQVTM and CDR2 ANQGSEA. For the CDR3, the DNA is TGCAGCGTTGAAGAGGTACAGGTCGGGGCCAACGTCCTGACTTTC. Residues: CSVEEVQVGANVLTF.

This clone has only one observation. The CDR3 DNA follows: TGTGCCAGCAGTTTAGGGACAGGGAAACACAATGAGCAGTTCTTC. This sequence encodes CASSLGTGKHNEQFF. The chain is built from TRBV28 and TRBJ2-1; 9 bases map to TRBD1. The CDR3 length is 15 residues. CDR1 and CDR2 (germline): MDHEN, SYDVKM. V gave up 2 bases and J gave up 5 bases; unmatched junction bases: 4.

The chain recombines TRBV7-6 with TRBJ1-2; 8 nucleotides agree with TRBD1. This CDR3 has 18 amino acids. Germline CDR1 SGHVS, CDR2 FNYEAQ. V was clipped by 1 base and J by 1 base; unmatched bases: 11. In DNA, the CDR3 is TGTGCCAGCAGCTTAGGGCAGGACAGGGTGGACCATAACTATGGCTACACCTTC. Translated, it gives CASSLGQDRVDHNYGYTF.

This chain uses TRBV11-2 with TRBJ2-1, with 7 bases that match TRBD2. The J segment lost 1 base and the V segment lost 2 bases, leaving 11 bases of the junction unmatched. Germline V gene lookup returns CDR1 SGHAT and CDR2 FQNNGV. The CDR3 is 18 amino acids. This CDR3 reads CASSLPRGGGLSYNEQFF. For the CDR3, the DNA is TGTGCCAGCAGCTTACCCCGTGGCGGGGGACTATCCTACAATGAGCAGTTCTTC.

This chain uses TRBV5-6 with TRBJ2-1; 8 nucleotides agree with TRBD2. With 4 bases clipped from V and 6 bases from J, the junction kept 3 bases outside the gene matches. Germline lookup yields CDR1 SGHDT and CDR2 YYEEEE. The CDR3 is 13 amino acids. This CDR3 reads CASSKTSVNEQFF. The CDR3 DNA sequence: TGTGCCAGCAGCAAGACTAGCGTCAATGAGCAGTTCTTC.